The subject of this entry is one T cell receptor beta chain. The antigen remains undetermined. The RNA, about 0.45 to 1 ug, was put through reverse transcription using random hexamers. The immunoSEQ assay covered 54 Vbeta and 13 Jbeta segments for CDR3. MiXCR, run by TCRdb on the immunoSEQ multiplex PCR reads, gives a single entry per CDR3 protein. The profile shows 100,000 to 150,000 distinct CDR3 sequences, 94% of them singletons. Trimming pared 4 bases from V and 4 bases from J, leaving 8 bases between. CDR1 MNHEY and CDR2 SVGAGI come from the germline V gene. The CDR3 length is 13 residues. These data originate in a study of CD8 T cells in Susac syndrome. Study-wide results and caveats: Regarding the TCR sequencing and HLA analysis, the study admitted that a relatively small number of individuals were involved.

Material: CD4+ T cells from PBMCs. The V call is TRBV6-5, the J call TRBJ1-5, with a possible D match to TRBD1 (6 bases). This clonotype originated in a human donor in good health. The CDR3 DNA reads TGTGCCAGCAGTTGGGACATTAATCAGCCCCAGCATTTT. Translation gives CASSWDINQPQHF.